The rows below give T cell receptor beta chains drawn from one sample of a study of T cells in narcolepsy. Data came from immunoSEQ multiplex PCR; TCRdb stores just in-frame clones and leaves some out. Among about 43,000 clones listed, 88% were seen once. Sample: CD45RA- memory CD4+ T cells from PBMCs. Every receptor here comes from a human donor with narcolepsy. Each CDR3 is given with its conserved first and last residue. Each record gives: V gene, clone size, CDR3 protein. Size tells how often a clone was seen (once, few, many) or the class of an expanded clone, and some rows leave it out.

TRBV27 | NA | CASSSGGYEQYF
TRBV19 | NA | CASSPFFSRRNTEAFF
TRBV11-3 | few | CASSAPGQGSDTQYF
TRBV7-2 | NA | CASSFDRGPIGNTIYF
TRBV7-2 | NA | CASSPREGNYGYTF
TRBV7-8 | NA | CASSPGPSSAPYEQYF
TRBV6-6 | few | CASSWTGQETQYF
TRBV29-1 | NA | CSVRKKQDTNEQFF
TRBV7-9 | NA | CASSLGSLAGGTDTQYF
TRBV4-2 | NA | CASSQDGREETQYF
TRBV7-2 | NA | CASSLAGRGPTGELFF
TRBV25-1 | NA | CASSKGGSGTQYF
TRBV28 | NA | CASSTPTTNEKLFF
TRBV7-9 | NA | CASSLDNRGLDTEAFF
TRBV30 | NA | CAWRERGANSGNTIYF
TRBV5-1 | NA | CASSSGLAGATGELFF
TRBV10-3 | NA | CAIAGGAGRTYEQYF
TRBV7-9 | NA | CASSLDRVSYNEQFF
TRBV5-6 | once | CASSRGEGQPQHF
TRBV4-3 | few | CASSQDHTGRQPQHF
TRBV11-3 | NA | CASSPRGYNSPLHF
TRBV7-9 | NA | CASSLVVNEQYF
TRBV7-2 | NA | CASSFDSSYEQYF
TRBV5-1 | NA | CASSPDREGYGYTF
TRBV4-3 | NA | CASSQALRSSGANVLTF
TRBV6-6 | NA | CASSYKFEQYF
TRBV5-1 | NA | CASSPTSGLSSGANVLTF
TRBV19 | NA | CATTRDTYQPQHF
TRBV2 | NA | CASSKGQGNTEAFF
TRBV9 | NA | CASSFENTGELFF
TRBV7-8 | once | CASSGQGGVRETQYF
TRBV16 | once | CASRQHGSSYNEQFF
TRBV5-4 | few | CASSSGTSGSHEQYF
TRBV10-1 | NA | CASQDGSGETQYF
TRBV5-6 | NA | CASSLDSFVYGYTF
TRBV10-1 | once | CASSSGGSSYNEQFF
TRBV7-2 | NA | CASSRGRHQETQYF
TRBV28 | NA | CASLKPGSPEAFF
TRBV9 | NA | CASSVSQSDTQYF
TRBV2 | NA | CASRLNNMYGYTF
TRBV27 | once | CASSLRATSGREETQYF
TRBV5-1 | NA | CASSRTSSKTDTQYF
TRBV28 | NA | CASSIQGPLWAQYF
TRBV12-5 | NA | CASGPPRGITEAFF
TRBV6-1 | NA | CASSTDRGGTF
TRBV6-1 | NA | CASSTGQTYEQYF
TRBV4-3 | NA | CASSQGAGQGHGYTF
TRBV25-1 | NA | CASSDPGRGTTDTQYF
TRBV11-3 | NA | CASSTPGPMNTEAFF
TRBV6-1 | NA | CASSVLGTNYGYTF
TRBV7-8 | NA | CASSRKLAGESTDTQYF
TRBV5-1 | NA | CASSPTGPNTEAFF
TRBV4-1 | NA | CASSRQLSGNTIYF
TRBV5-1 | NA | CASSPGPGGPNEQFF